The entry that follows covers one T cell receptor beta chain sequence. Its antigen is undetermined. Treatment indicated: approximately 11-day PBMC culture with coronavirus spike peptide pools or control peptides (ViraFEST assay). Cultured CD4+ T cell DNA was sequenced using the Oncomine TCR Beta short-read assay. MiXCR, applied by TCRdb to the PCR reads, yields one record per CDR3 protein. The table includes about 20,000 distinct CDR3 sequences, over 50% detected once. J lost 5 bases, V lost 0 bases, and 4 bases had no gene match. This CDR3 is built from 15 residues. These data are taken from a study of vaccination and CD4 T cells after COVID-19. On the study more broadly: The convalescents comprised six males and four females, two of them Hispanic. The stimulus for the cells was overlapping spike peptides derived from SARS-CoV-2, HCoV-NL63, HCoV-OC43 and HCoV-229E.

Findings and limits, study-wide: Sampling was limited to relatively few convalescent patients, with no early post-infection timepoints studied.

This chain uses TRBV12-3 or TRBV12-4 with TRBJ1-5; TRBD1 aligns across 7 bases. This TCR derives from a human donor who had recovered from COVID-19. The material sequenced was CD4+ T cells from blood, cultured in vitro. CDR3 region: CASSLAGGPHQPQHF. Here the CDR3 DNA reads TGTGCCAGCAGTTTAGCAGGGGGCCCCCATCAGCCCCAGCATTTT.